The 25 T cell receptor beta chains below all came from one sample that was sequenced in a study of regulatory dendritic cells for organ transplantation. Method: immunoSEQ multiplex PCR; TCRdb's copy keeps in-frame clones and lacks some. The sample has around 19,000 clones; about 80% are singletons. Material for sequencing was memory CD4+ T cells from blood. Subset indicated: CD45RO+ memory T cells. The source of these receptors is a human donor in good health.

V usage is TRBV19 and J usage is TRBJ2-2; D gene ambiguous. The CDR3 runs 14 residues. Between the trimmed V and J ends, which lost 4 bases and 4 bases, there was a span of 10 bases. CDR1 is LNHDA and CDR2 is SQIVND in the germline V gene (reference sequence). CDR3 residues: CASSNPYGTGELFF. CDR3 in DNA: TGTGCCAGTAGTAACCCTTACGGCACCGGGGAGCTGTTTTTT.

The chain recombines TRBV7-9 with TRBJ1-2; perhaps TRBD1 as D (5 bases). The germline gives CDR1 SEHNR, CDR2 FQNEAQ (reference sequence). The V gene lost 5 bases and the J gene lost 8 bases, with 21 bases spanning the gap. This CDR3 region has 15 residues. The CDR3 DNA reads as TGTGCCAGCAGCCGGGCGGGAGGGGAGAACGGCGGCTACACCTTC. It is translated as CASSRAGGENGGYTF.

The chain employs TRBV7-3 and TRBJ2-1; TRBD1 matches at 9 bases. V lost 1 base to trimming and J lost 9 bases; unmatched junction nucleotides: 1. This CDR3 contains 13 residues. Germline V gene data show CDR1 as SGHTA and CDR2 as FQGTGA. The CDR3 here is CASSLRGQGEQFF. For the CDR3, the DNA is TGTGCCAGCAGCTTAAGGGGACAGGGTGAGCAGTTCTTC.

The CDR3 loop is CASSYSLQGNSPLHF. Written as DNA, the CDR3 is TGTGCCAGCAGTTACTCCTTACAGGGTAATTCACCCCTCCACTTT. V and J are TRBV6-5 and TRBJ1-6; weak D call: TRBD1 (6 bases). Germline CDR1 reads MNHEY; CDR2 reads SVGAGI. Trimming stripped 0 bases from V and 6 bases from J, with 9 bases between. This CDR3 comprises 15 residues.

This chain connects TRBV11-1 to TRBJ2-5; the match to TRBD2 covers 11 bases. This CDR3 spans 14 amino acids. Germline V gives CDR1 SGHAT, CDR2 FQDESV (reference sequence). The ends lost 8 bases at V and 1 base at J; junction bases unmatched: 3. The CDR3 reads CASVTSGVQETQYF. CDR3 bases: TGTGCCAGCGTGACTAGCGGGGTCCAAGAGACCCAGTACTTC.

This clone was counted between two and nine times. The chain employs TRBV2 and TRBJ2-1; D unresolved. The germline V gene encodes CDR1 SNHLY and CDR2 FYNNEI. Trimming pared 5 bases from V and 5 bases from J, leaving 7 bases between. The length of the CDR3 is 12 residues. The CDR3 loop is CASSWQNNEQFF. CDR3 nucleotides: TGTGCCAGCAGTTGGCAGAACAATGAGCAGTTCTTC.

J is TRBJ2-3 and V is TRBV7-6, with a weak D call TRBD1 (6 bases). The germline V and J ends were trimmed by 1 base and 7 bases, with 9 bases remaining between them. Germline CDR1 and CDR2: SGHVS and FNYEAQ. The CDR3 is 13 amino acids. CDR3 coding DNA: TGTGCCAGCAGCTTAGAACAGGGTAATACGCAGTATTTT. Translated, it gives CASSLEQGNTQYF.

This clone was found once. This chain joins TRBV5-1 and TRBJ2-7, with 13 bases matching TRBD2. The germline V gene has CDR1 SGHRS and CDR2 YFSETQ. The V and J ends lost 4 bases and 7 bases, in that order; junction bases with no gene match: 8. The CDR3 is made up of 15 amino acids. CDR3 DNA sequence: TGCGCCAGCAGCCTCGGACTAGCGGGGGAGTTAGAGCAGTACTTC. This translates into CASSLGLAGELEQYF.

The V and J genes are TRBV14 and TRBJ2-3, with D possibly matching TRBD2 (7 bases). Per germline, CDR1 SGHDN and CDR2 FVKESK. V lost 2 bases to trimming and J lost 11 bases, with 17 bases between them. This CDR3 spans 14 amino acids. CDR3 amino acids: CASSQSPGGGRQYF. The CDR3 DNA reads as TGTGCCAGCAGCCAATCTCCCGGGGGCGGGAGGCAGTATTTT.

The chain joins TRBV7-2 to TRBJ2-2; 12 bases are a match to TRBD1. CDR1 is SGHTA, CDR2 FQGNSA, per germline. Germline trimming cut 10 bases from V and 6 bases from J; bases unmatched to any gene: 9. CDR3 size: 15 residues. CDR3 sequence: CANEGGTGGSGELFF. The CDR3 DNA reads TGTGCCAACGAGGGGGGGACAGGGGGCTCCGGGGAGCTGTTTTTT.

The chain has TRBV7-2 and TRBJ2-3, with D perhaps matching TRBD2 (6 bases). From germline, CDR1 is SGHTA and CDR2 FQGNSA. CDR3 size: 14 residues. Trimming left V 4 bases short and J 4 bases short, with 12 bases between. For the CDR3, the DNA is TGTGCCAGCAGCTCTCCGGGAGCCCCAGATACGCAGTATTTT. This codes for CASSSPGAPDTQYF. The full variable domain, its missing parts supplied by reference TRBV7-2 and TRBJ2-3, is GAGVSQSPSNKVTEKGKDVELRCDPISGHTALYWYRQSLGQGLEFLIYFQGNSAPDKSGLPSDRFSAERTGGSVSTLTIQRTQQEDSAVYLCASSSPGAPDTQYFGPGTRLTVL.

V and J are TRBV7-9 and TRBJ1-1; 10 bases align to TRBD1. CDR1 and CDR2 (germline): SEHNR, FQNEAQ (reference sequence). J lost 5 bases, V lost 4 bases, and 7 bases had no gene match. This CDR3 spans 15 amino acids. The CDR3 DNA reads TGTGCCAGCAGCTCAAGACAGGGGGCGCAGACTGAAGCTTTCTTT. Its protein product is CASSSRQGAQTEAFF.

The rearrangement links TRBV7-9 to TRBJ1-1; 7 bases are shared with TRBD1. The J segment lost 1 base and the V segment lost 3 bases, leaving 2 bases of the junction unmatched. The CDR3 runs to 14 residues. Germline values: CDR1 SEHNR, CDR2 FQNEAQ (reference sequence). The CDR3 DNA reads TGTGCCAGCAGCTTGGGGACAGCGAACACTGAAGCTTTCTTT. Protein sequence: CASSLGTANTEAFF.

This clone was observed a single time. The V call is TRBV2, the J call TRBJ1-4; no reliable D call. This CDR3 comprises 14 residues. The ends were cut back, 7 bases at V and 5 bases at J, with 14 bases in the middle. In germline, CDR1 is SNHLY, CDR2 FYNNEI. The CDR3 protein is CASKSAVHNEKLFF. The CDR3 region has the DNA TGTGCCAGCAAGAGCGCGGTTCACAATGAAAAACTGTTTTTT.

The CDR3 here is CASSLRQGSTDTQYF. For the CDR3, the DNA is TGTGCCAGCAGCTTACGGCAGGGGTCCACAGATACGCAGTATTTT. The V and J genes are TRBV7-6 and TRBJ2-3; tentatively, D is TRBD1 (6 bases). V was clipped by 2 bases and J by 2 bases, with 11 bases between them. The CDR3 runs to 15 residues. Germline CDR1 reads SGHVS; CDR2 reads FNYEAQ.

The gene calls are TRBV5-4 and TRBJ2-7, with 8 bases matching TRBD2. The CDR3 extends over 16 amino acids. Germline loops: CDR1 SGHNT, CDR2 YYREEE (reference sequence). J gave up 5 bases and V 4 bases, and 14 bases lay outside the gene matches. CDR3 DNA sequence: TGTGCCAGCAGCGGAAGACGGGCGGGGGGCCGGGACGAGCAGTACTTC. Translation: CASSGRRAGGRDEQYF.

The gene calls are TRBV7-9 and TRBJ2-1; D is possibly TRBD1 (6 bases). This CDR3 region has 14 residues. Per the germline V gene, CDR1 is SEHNR and CDR2 is FQNEAQ (reference sequence). The V end lost 2 bases, the J end lost 5 bases, and 10 bases lay between the germline ends. The CDR3 sequence: CASSLTQGDNEQFF. CDR3 sequence (DNA): TGTGCCAGCAGCTTAACACAGGGAGACAATGAGCAGTTCTTC. The full variable domain, completed using reference TRBV7-9 and TRBJ2-1, is DTGVSQNPRHKITKRGQNVTFRCDPISEHNRLYWYRQTLGQGPEFLTYFQNEAQLEKSRLLSDRFSAERPKGSFSTLEIQRTEQGDSAMYLCASSLTQGDNEQFFGPGTRLTVL.

This rearrangement joins TRBV5-1 to TRBJ2-3, with TRBD1 identical over 8 bases. This CDR3 is built from 16 residues. Trimming cost V 4 bases and J 0 bases; bases outside gene matches: 7. CDR1 is SGHRS, CDR2 YFSETQ, per germline. The CDR3 DNA reads TGCGCCAGCAGCCCTACAGGGGGGTATAGCACAGATACGCAGTATTTT. The encoded protein is CASSPTGGYSTDTQYF. The full variable domain, its missing parts supplied by reference TRBV5-1 and TRBJ2-3, is KAGVTQTPRYLIKTRGQQVTLSCSPISGHRSVSWYQQTPGQGLQFLFEYFSETQRNKGNFPGRFSGRQFSNSRSEMNVSTLELGDSALYLCASSPTGGYSTDTQYFGPGTRLTVL.

This clone came up a few times. This rearrangement joins TRBV4-3 to TRBJ1-6; 7 bases are shared with TRBD1. The germline V gene encodes CDR1 LGHNA and CDR2 YSLEER. V lost 0 bases, J lost 7 bases, and 6 bases stayed unmatched. The CDR3 loop spans 16 amino acids. The CDR3 bases are TGCGCCAGCAGCCAAGATCGTTCCAGGGGGAATTCACCCCTCCACTTT. It specifies CASSQDRSRGNSPLHF.

In the case of this clone: This CDR3 is also generated by other DNA sequences in the sample. This rearrangement joins TRBV5-1 to TRBJ2-1; 8 nucleotides align to TRBD1. J gave up 15 bases and V 4 bases, and 24 bases lay outside the gene matches. The germline V gene encodes CDR1 SGHRS and CDR2 YFSETQ. This CDR3 has 17 amino acids. CDR3 region: CASSTQTSRGRNPVPFF. CDR3 DNA sequence: TGCGCCAGCAGCACGCAGACCTCCAGGGGGCGGAACCCGGTACCGTTCTTC.

This clone was observed a handful of times. The rearrangement joins TRBV20-1 to TRBJ2-3; TRBD2 might be the D (5 bases). The V end was cut by 4 bases, the J end by 6 bases, with 8 bases between. The CDR3 has 11 residues. Germline assignment: CDR1 DFQATT and CDR2 SNEGSKA (reference sequence). The CDR3 sequence: CSATDFDTQYF. CDR3 nucleotides: TGCAGTGCTACGGACTTTGATACGCAGTATTTT.

This clone appeared a few times. The chain recombines TRBV5-1 with TRBJ2-1; unclear D gene. The V and J ends lost 4 bases and 9 bases respectively, with 11 bases between them. Germline V gene sequence: CDR1 SGHRS, CDR2 YFSETQ. The CDR3 consists of 12 residues. The CDR3 coding sequence is TGCGCCAGCAGCGAGCGAGGTCCTGAGCAGTTCTTC. It is translated as CASSERGPEQFF.

The rearrangement uses TRBV11-3 and TRBJ2-5; 11 bases match TRBD1. Germline V gene sequence: CDR1 SGHNT, CDR2 YENEEA. This CDR3 region has 16 residues. The V and J ends lost 5 bases and 4 bases, in that order; junction bases with no gene match: 9. CDR3 region: CASSPGQGANPETQYF. CDR3 bases: TGTGCCAGCAGCCCCGGACAGGGGGCGAACCCAGAGACCCAGTACTTC.

This rearrangement joins TRBV2 to TRBJ2-1, with TRBD2 matching 16 bases. V shed 4 bases, J shed 8 bases, and the junction held 5 bases outside the gene matches. The germline gives CDR1 SNHLY, CDR2 FYNNEI. This CDR3 is 16 amino acids long. The CDR3 DNA reads TGTGCCAGCAGTGGGGGACTAGCGGGGGGGCAATATGAGCAGTTCTTC. This codes for CASSGGLAGGQYEQFF.

CDR3 amino acids: CASSLGLGGGSTDTQYF. In DNA, the CDR3 is TGTGCCAGCAGCTTAGGACTCGGCGGGGGGTCCACAGATACGCAGTATTTT. The V and J genes are TRBV11-3 and TRBJ2-3, with 8 bases matching TRBD2. The CDR3 has 17 residues. The junction had 8 bases not matched to a gene; V was cut back by 1 base and J by 2 bases. CDR1 is SGHNT, CDR2 YENEEA, per germline. Full variable domain (remainder filled in from reference TRBV11-3 and TRBJ2-3): EAGVVQSPRYKIIEKKQPVAFWCNPISGHNTLYWYLQNLGQGPELLIRYENEEAVDDSQLPKDRFSAERLKGVDSTLKIQPAELGDSAVYLCASSLGLGGGSTDTQYFGPGTRLTVL.